What follows are 22 T cell receptor beta chains derived from one specimen sequenced in a study of T cells in Graves' hyperthyroidism and ophthalmopathy. Amplification yielded TCR beta CDR3 regions, with RNA transcripts as the source. HTBI primers were employed in a first-round RT-PCR of the TCR CDR3. TCRdb re-called the multiplex PCR reads with MiXCR, one entry per CDR3 protein. Among approximately 630,000 distinct CDR3 sequences listed, about 17% were seen once. The sample was blood. Receptors originate from a woman younger than 45 with Graves' hyperthyroidism.

V gene TRBV30 combines with J gene TRBJ2-7; a possible D gene is TRBD2 (5 bases). The CDR3 consists of 13 residues. V dropped 3 bases and J dropped 0 bases, with 9 bases sitting between them. Germline CDR1 GTSNPN, CDR2 SVGIG (reference sequence). The CDR3 sequence is CAWSWTASYEQYF. The CDR3 DNA is TGTGCCTGGAGCTGGACTGCCTCCTACGAGCAGTACTTC.

This clonotype was observed many times. The rearrangement uses TRBV7-9 and TRBJ2-7; D might be TRBD2 (7 bases). The germline gives CDR1 SEHNR, CDR2 FQNEAQ (reference sequence). V lost 5 bases, J lost 3 bases, and 17 bases lay in between. This CDR3 is 15 amino acids long. The CDR3 bases are TGTGCCAGCAGCCCCCCGCAGGGGAGGGGCTACGAGCAGTACTTC. The encoded protein is CASSPPQGRGYEQYF.

This clonotype came up a few times. This chain uses TRBV24-1 with TRBJ2-3; 7 positions agree with TRBD1. CDR3 length: 14 residues. Trimming cost V 8 bases and J 4 bases; bases outside gene matches: 8. Germline V gives CDR1 KGHDR, CDR2 SFDVKD. Here the CDR3 DNA reads TGTGCCACCAAGGACAGGCATTCGCCAGATACGCAGTATTTT. Amino acids: CATKDRHSPDTQYF.

This clonotype has at least ten counts. The J gene is TRBJ2-7, the V gene TRBV20-1; 12 bases are shared with TRBD2. CDR3 length equals 14 residues. Germline CDR1 DFQATT, CDR2 SNEGSKA (reference sequence). J lost 6 bases, V lost 6 bases, and 9 bases had no gene match. The CDR3 reads CSARLAGVGGEQYF. CDR3 sequence (DNA): TGCAGTGCGCGACTAGCGGGAGTAGGAGGCGAGCAGTACTTC.

The genes are TRBV20-1 and TRBJ2-7, with D uncertain. CDR3 size: 14 residues. V was cut by 0 bases and J by 0 bases, with 9 bases left in between. Germline CDR1 DFQATT, CDR2 SNEGSKA (reference sequence). The CDR3: CSARDRRISYEQYF. CDR3 nucleotide sequence: TGCAGTGCTAGAGATCGCCGGATCTCCTACGAGCAGTACTTC.

Ten or more counts support this clonotype. The J gene is TRBJ2-7, the V gene TRBV27, with TRBD1 identical over 7 bases. The J segment lost 2 bases and the V segment lost 8 bases, leaving 6 bases of the junction unmatched. CDR3 length equals 13 residues. Germline V gene data show CDR1 as MNHEY and CDR2 as SMNVEV (reference sequence). The CDR3 sequence: CASRGQNTYEQYF. Written as DNA, the CDR3 is TGTGCCAGCCGGGGACAGAACACCTACGAGCAGTACTTC.

In this sample, this clonotype turned up many times. The chain couples TRBV18 to TRBJ1-2; D may be TRBD1 (6 bases). Trimming cost V 3 bases and J 6 bases, with 11 bases left between them. CDR1 KGHSH and CDR2 LQKENI come from the germline V gene. This CDR3 has 13 amino acids. In DNA, the CDR3 is TGTGCCAGCTCACCGGACAGCAAACATGGCTACACCTTC. It codes for CASSPDSKHGYTF.

This clonotype appeared many times. The gene calls are TRBV12-3 or TRBV12-4 and TRBJ2-3, with 11 nucleotides matching TRBD1. With V trimmed by 7 bases and J by 0 bases, 3 bases remained unmatched. This CDR3 comprises 15 residues. In DNA, the CDR3 is TGTGCCAGCACCCGGGACAGGGGGAGCACAGATACGCAGTATTTT. The encoded protein is CASTRDRGSTDTQYF.

This clonotype was detected many times. V usage is TRBV11-2 and J usage is TRBJ2-4; the match to TRBD2 covers 13 bases. With 5 bases clipped from V and 2 bases from J, the junction kept 6 bases outside the gene matches. The CDR3 has 17 amino acids. The germline V gene encodes CDR1 SGHAT and CDR2 FQNNGV. The CDR3 is CASSRGLAGVTKNIQYF. The CDR3 nucleotides are TGTGCCAGCAGCCGAGGACTAGCGGGAGTTACCAAAAACATTCAGTACTTC.

This chain connects TRBV18 to TRBJ1-2; 8 positions match TRBD1. CDR1 KGHSH and CDR2 LQKENI come from the germline V gene. This CDR3 comprises 15 residues. J was trimmed by 4 bases and V by 3 bases; bases with no gene match: 7. CDR3 nucleotides: TGTGCCAGCTCACCTATTATGGGACAGGCCTATGGCTACACCTTC. It yields the protein CASSPIMGQAYGYTF.

This sequence joins TRBV27 and TRBJ2-7, with D hard to call. The closer fit of TRBJ2-1 to the DNA end suggests the J call may be wrong. This CDR3 has 14 residues. CDR1 MNHEY and CDR2 SMNVEV come from the germline V gene (reference sequence). The CDR3 loop is CASSLTSTSYEQFF. CDR3 bases: TGTGCCAGCAGCTTGACATCCACCTCCTACGAGCAGTTCTTC.

V and J are TRBV2 and TRBJ2-3; a weak D match, TRBD1 (6 bases). The CDR3 sequence is 14 residues long. Germline CDR1 reads SNHLY; CDR2 reads FYNNEI. V was trimmed by 2 bases and J by 5 bases, leaving 11 bases between them. This CDR3 reads CASSESWGLDTQYF. The DNA for the CDR3 is TGTGCCAGCAGTGAATCCTGGGGGCTAGATACGCAGTATTTT.

This clonotype was detected only a few times. J is TRBJ2-5 and V is TRBV18; D may be TRBD1 (6 bases). Looked up from germline, CDR1 is KGHSH and CDR2 is LQKENI. With 0 bases removed from V and 0 bases from J, the gap between germline ends came to 8 bases. This CDR3 spans 15 amino acids. CDR3 loop: CASSPPDRYQETQYF. CDR3 bases: TGTGCCAGCTCACCACCCGACAGGTACCAAGAGACCCAGTACTTC.

The rearrangement uses TRBV20-1 and TRBJ2-7; D not certain. This CDR3 has 15 amino acids. The germline V gene encodes CDR1 DFQATT and CDR2 SNEGSKA (reference sequence). Trimming stripped 0 bases from V and 3 bases from J, with 15 bases between. The CDR3 loop reads CSARDWVRSRYEQYF. CDR3 nucleotides: TGCAGTGCTAGAGATTGGGTCCGTTCACGCTACGAGCAGTACTTC.

This clonotype was counted ten times or more. The chain joins TRBV3-1 to TRBJ2-5; D possibly uses TRBD1 or TRBD2 (5 bases each). The CDR3 has 14 amino acids. Germline V CDR1 and CDR2: LGHDT, YNNKEL (reference sequence). Trimming removed 3 bases from V and 2 bases from J, with 10 bases in between. The CDR3 sequence is CASSQRGNQETQYF. CDR3 coding DNA: TGTGCCAGCAGCCAGAGGGGTAATCAAGAGACCCAGTACTTC.

This clonotype was recorded once. The chain has TRBV5-1 and TRBJ2-2; D is uncertain. With 0 bases removed from V and 0 bases from J, the gap between germline ends came to 9 bases. The CDR3 spans 16 residues. The germline V gene encodes CDR1 SGHRS and CDR2 YFSETQ. In nucleotides, the CDR3 is TGCGCCAGCAGCTTGGATCCGCCTACGAACACCGGGGAGCTGTTTTTT. Its protein product is CASSLDPPTNTGELFF.

The table lists this clonotype with many counts. The chain combines TRBV12-3 or TRBV12-4 with TRBJ2-3; possible D gene TRBD1, 5 bases. CDR3 length: 16 amino acids. Deletions cut 5 bases from V and 1 base from J, with 16 bases between. The CDR3 nucleotides are TGTGCCAGCAGTCCGACTCAGGGATCTGGCACAGATACGCAGTATTTT. Protein sequence: CASSPTQGSGTDTQYF.

Worth noting for this clonotype: An end of the junction does not agree with germline; a read error may underlie this. The V gene is TRBV10-3, the J gene TRBJ1-5; 8 bases match TRBD1. In germline, CDR1 is ENHRY, CDR2 SYGVKD. This CDR3 has 14 amino acids. The CDR3: CAVSSGGSNQPQHF. The CDR3 coding sequence is TGTGCCGTCAGTTCAGGGGGCAGCAATCAGCCCCAGCATTTT.

The chain recombines TRBV9 with TRBJ2-7, with TRBD2 identical over 8 bases. With V trimmed by 0 bases and J by 6 bases, 5 bases remained unmatched. Germline V gene sequence: CDR1 SGDLS, CDR2 YYNGEE. This CDR3 comprises 14 residues. The CDR3 DNA sequence: TGTGCCAGCAGCGTAGGAGGTAGCGGGATCGAGCAGTACTTC. This sequence encodes CASSVGGSGIEQYF.

This clonotype was observed at least ten times. The chain employs TRBV2 and TRBJ2-7, with TRBD2 matching over 7 bases. This CDR3 has 14 amino acids. V lost 9 bases, J lost 2 bases, and 10 bases stayed unmatched. CDR1 and CDR2 (germline): SNHLY, FYNNEI. CDR3: CASRTGTNTYEQYF. For the CDR3, the DNA is TGTGCCAGTCGAACCGGGACTAACACCTACGAGCAGTACTTC.

This clonotype was recorded at least ten times. V gene TRBV7-9 combines with J gene TRBJ2-1, with 14 bases aligning to TRBD2. Germline CDR1 SEHNR, CDR2 FQNEAQ (reference sequence). This CDR3 region has 16 residues. With V trimmed by 5 bases and J by 5 bases, 5 bases remained unmatched. The CDR3 sequence: CASSIWGLAGDNEQFF. The DNA for the CDR3 is TGTGCCAGCAGCATCTGGGGACTAGCGGGAGACAATGAGCAGTTCTTC.

This chain joins TRBV20-1 and TRBJ2-7; weak D call: TRBD2 (6 bases). V lost 3 bases to trimming and J lost 5 bases, with 14 bases between them. The CDR3 consists of 13 residues. CDR1 is DFQATT, CDR2 SNEGSKA, per germline (reference sequence). This CDR3 is CSAREGHRNEQYF. CDR3 DNA: TGCAGTGCTAGGGAGGGCCACAGAAACGAGCAGTACTTC.